The 12 T cell receptor beta chains below come from one sample, sequenced in a study of cytomegalovirus exposure and HLA in healthy donors. Researchers ran the PCR with 60 Vbeta and 13 Jbeta primers. Clones were sequenced by immunoSEQ multiplex PCR, and TCRdb holds only the in-frame ones, with some missing. This sample has 100,000 to 150,000 clones, with about three quarters found just once. Sequencing used PBMCs. Source of these receptors: a woman aged 55-70 years in good health and CMV-seropositive.

The chain couples TRBV10-3 to TRBJ2-7, with 8 nucleotides matching TRBD1. The germline V gene encodes CDR1 ENHRY and CDR2 SYGVKD. Trimming removed 5 bases from V and 10 bases from J; junction bases left unmatched: 19. The CDR3 has 16 amino acids. This CDR3 is CAISSKTGTGAADQYF. DNA of the CDR3: TGTGCCATCAGTTCGAAAACCGGGACAGGAGCGGCCGACCAGTACTTC.

The V call is TRBV5-4, the J call TRBJ1-1; D might be TRBD1 (6 bases). The CDR3 contains 16 residues. V was pared by 4 bases and J by 4 bases, with 20 bases between. CDR1 is SGHNT and CDR2 is YYREEE in the germline V gene (reference sequence). The CDR3 DNA follows: TGTGCCAGCAGCGGGGGGGGCAGGGCCGGGGGCACTGAAGCTTTCTTT. Protein sequence: CASSGGGRAGGTEAFF.

In its sample, this clone was seen a few times. V and J are TRBV7-9 and TRBJ2-5; 13 nucleotides match TRBD2. The CDR3 has 16 amino acids. V shed 6 bases, J shed 5 bases, and the junction held 9 bases outside the gene matches. Germline CDR1 SEHNR, CDR2 FQNEAQ (reference sequence). The CDR3 DNA is TGTGCCAGCAGAAAGACTAGCGGGGGGCCGGGGGAGACCCAGTACTTC. Protein sequence: CASRKTSGGPGETQYF.

CDR3 in DNA: TGTGCCAGCAGCCCCCAACCAGGGGGCTTTGATGGCTACACCTTC. It encodes CASSPQPGGFDGYTF. This rearrangement joins TRBV5-5 to TRBJ1-2; the match to TRBD1 covers 8 bases. Trimming cost V 4 bases and J 6 bases; bases outside gene matches: 11. Germline V gene lookup returns CDR1 SGHKS and CDR2 YYEKEE (reference sequence). The CDR3 totals 15 residues.

The chain carries TRBV7-9 and TRBJ2-5; D call uncertain. Judging by the DNA end, TRBJ2-7 fits better; the J call may be wrong. Germline V gives CDR1 SEHNR, CDR2 FQNEAQ (reference sequence). The CDR3 sequence is 13 residues long. The CDR3 sequence: CASSLGATYEQYF. The CDR3 region has the DNA TGTGCCAGCAGCTTAGGGGCGACGTACGAGCAGTACTTC.

V usage is TRBV21-1 and J usage is TRBJ2-7; the D call of TRBD1 is as the table states it, not checked on the DNA. TRBV21-1 is designated a pseudogene. CDR3 length equals 13 residues. The CDR3 sequence: CASTRTGAYEQYF. In DNA form, the CDR3 reads TGTGCCAGCACCCGGACAGGCGCCTACGAGCAGTACTTC.

The V gene is TRBV7-2, the J gene TRBJ2-1; 9 bases are a match to TRBD2. The V gene end was trimmed by 2 bases and the J gene end by 3 bases; junction bases not matched to a gene: 8. The V gene's germline CDR1 is SGHTA and CDR2 FQGNSA. The CDR3 has 17 amino acids. CDR3 loop: CASSLYGTSKNYNEQFF. DNA for the CDR3: TGTGCCAGCAGCTTATATGGGACTAGCAAGAACTACAATGAGCAGTTCTTC.

The chain recombines TRBV28 with TRBJ1-3; D possibly corresponds to TRBD1 (6 bases). This CDR3 has 15 residues. V was shortened by 6 bases and J by 2 bases, with 14 bases between the two germline ends. Germline loops: CDR1 MDHEN, CDR2 SYDVKM. This CDR3 is CASRSQGSPGNTIYF. In DNA form, the CDR3 reads TGTGCCAGCAGATCACAGGGTTCGCCTGGAAACACCATATATTTT.

The V and J genes are TRBV5-1 and TRBJ2-3; 11 bases map to TRBD2. The V segment lost 4 bases and the J segment 2 bases; nucleotides outside the gene matches: 3. Germline V gene sequence: CDR1 SGHRS, CDR2 YFSETQ. The CDR3 totals 15 residues. This CDR3 reads CASSPTSGVTDTQYF. The CDR3 nucleotides read TGCGCCAGCAGCCCGACTAGCGGGGTCACAGATACGCAGTATTTT.

This chain joins TRBV11-2 and TRBJ2-7; D is perhaps TRBD2 (7 bases). The CDR3 contains 15 residues. V was shortened by 1 base and J by 5 bases, with 15 bases between the two germline ends. The germline CDR1 and CDR2 sequences are SGHAT and FQNNGV. CDR3 coding DNA: TGTGCCAGCAGCTTAGTCCCTAGGGGGGGAAACGAGCAGTACTTC. Residues: CASSLVPRGGNEQYF.

This clone was detected only once. The J gene is TRBJ1-6, the V gene TRBV6-6; 8 nucleotides align to TRBD1. The V gene's germline CDR1 is MNHNY and CDR2 SVGAGI (reference sequence). V gave up 4 bases and J gave up 17 bases; unmatched junction bases: 7. The CDR3 is 12 amino acids. The CDR3 sequence is CASSSSQGGIHF. The DNA for the CDR3 is TGTGCCAGCAGTTCCTCACAGGGGGGGATCCACTTT.

The genes are TRBV19 and TRBJ2-1; possibly TRBD2 for D (6 bases). The ends were cut back, 6 bases at V and 5 bases at J, with 23 bases in the middle. This CDR3 comprises 17 residues. The germline V gene encodes CDR1 LNHDA and CDR2 SQIVND (reference sequence). CDR3 bases: TGTGCCAGTAGACTCGGAGGAGGGGCCGCGAGGAACAATGAGCAGTTCTTC. Encoded protein: CASRLGGGAARNNEQFF.